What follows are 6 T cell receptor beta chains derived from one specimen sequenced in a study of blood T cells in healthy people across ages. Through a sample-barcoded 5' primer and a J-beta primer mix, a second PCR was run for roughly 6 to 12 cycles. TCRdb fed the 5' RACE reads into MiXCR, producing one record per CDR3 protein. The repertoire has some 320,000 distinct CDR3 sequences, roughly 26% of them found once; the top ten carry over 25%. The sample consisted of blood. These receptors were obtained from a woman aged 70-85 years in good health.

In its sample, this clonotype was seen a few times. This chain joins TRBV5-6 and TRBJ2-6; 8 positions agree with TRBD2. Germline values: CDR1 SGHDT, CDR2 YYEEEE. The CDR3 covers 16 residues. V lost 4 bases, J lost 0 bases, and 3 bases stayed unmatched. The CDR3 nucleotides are TGTGCCAGCAGCCCCCGGGGGGGCTCTGGGGCCAACGTCCTGACTTTC. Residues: CASSPRGGSGANVLTF.

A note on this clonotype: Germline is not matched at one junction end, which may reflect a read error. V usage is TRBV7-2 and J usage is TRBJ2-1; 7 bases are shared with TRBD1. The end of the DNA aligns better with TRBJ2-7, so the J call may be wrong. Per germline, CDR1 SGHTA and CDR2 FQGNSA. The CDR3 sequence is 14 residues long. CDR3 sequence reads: CASSPNPGGYEQYF. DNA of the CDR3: TGTGCTAGCAGCCCGAATCCAGGGGGCTACGAGCAGTACTTC.

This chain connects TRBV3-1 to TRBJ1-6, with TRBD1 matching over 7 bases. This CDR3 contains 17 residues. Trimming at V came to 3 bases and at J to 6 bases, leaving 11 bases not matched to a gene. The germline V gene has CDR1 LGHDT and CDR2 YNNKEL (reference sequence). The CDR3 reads CASSQGTEGRRNSPLHF. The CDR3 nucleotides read TGTGCCAGCAGCCAGGGGACAGAAGGCAGACGTAATTCACCCCTCCACTTT.

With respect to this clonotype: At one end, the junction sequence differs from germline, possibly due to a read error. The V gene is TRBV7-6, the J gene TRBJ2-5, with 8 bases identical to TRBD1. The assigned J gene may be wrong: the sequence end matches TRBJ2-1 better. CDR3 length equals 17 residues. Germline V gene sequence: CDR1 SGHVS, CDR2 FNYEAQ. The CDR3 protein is CAGSHQGAVPLGNEQFF. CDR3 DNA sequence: TGTGCCGGCAGCCACCAGGGGGCCGTGCCCCTTGGGAATGAGCAGTTCTTC.

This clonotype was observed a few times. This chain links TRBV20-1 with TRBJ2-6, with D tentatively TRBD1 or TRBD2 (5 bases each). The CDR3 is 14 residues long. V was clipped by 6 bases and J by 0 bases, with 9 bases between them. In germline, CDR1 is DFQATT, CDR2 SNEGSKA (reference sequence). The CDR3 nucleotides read TGCAGTGCGGGGACGGACTCTGGGGCCAACGTCCTGACTTTC. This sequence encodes CSAGTDSGANVLTF.

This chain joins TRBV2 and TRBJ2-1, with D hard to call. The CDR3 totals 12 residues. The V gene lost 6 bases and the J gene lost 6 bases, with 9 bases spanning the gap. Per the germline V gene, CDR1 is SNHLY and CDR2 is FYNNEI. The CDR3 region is CASRAGRNEQFF. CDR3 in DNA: TGTGCCAGCAGGGCCGGCCGCAATGAGCAGTTCTTC. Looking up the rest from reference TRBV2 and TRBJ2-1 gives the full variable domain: EPEVTQTPSHQVTQMGQEVILRCVPISNHLYFYWYRQILGQKVEFLVSFYNNEISEKSEIFDDQFSVERPDGSNFTLKIRSTKLEDSAMYFCASRAGRNEQFFGPGTRLTVL.